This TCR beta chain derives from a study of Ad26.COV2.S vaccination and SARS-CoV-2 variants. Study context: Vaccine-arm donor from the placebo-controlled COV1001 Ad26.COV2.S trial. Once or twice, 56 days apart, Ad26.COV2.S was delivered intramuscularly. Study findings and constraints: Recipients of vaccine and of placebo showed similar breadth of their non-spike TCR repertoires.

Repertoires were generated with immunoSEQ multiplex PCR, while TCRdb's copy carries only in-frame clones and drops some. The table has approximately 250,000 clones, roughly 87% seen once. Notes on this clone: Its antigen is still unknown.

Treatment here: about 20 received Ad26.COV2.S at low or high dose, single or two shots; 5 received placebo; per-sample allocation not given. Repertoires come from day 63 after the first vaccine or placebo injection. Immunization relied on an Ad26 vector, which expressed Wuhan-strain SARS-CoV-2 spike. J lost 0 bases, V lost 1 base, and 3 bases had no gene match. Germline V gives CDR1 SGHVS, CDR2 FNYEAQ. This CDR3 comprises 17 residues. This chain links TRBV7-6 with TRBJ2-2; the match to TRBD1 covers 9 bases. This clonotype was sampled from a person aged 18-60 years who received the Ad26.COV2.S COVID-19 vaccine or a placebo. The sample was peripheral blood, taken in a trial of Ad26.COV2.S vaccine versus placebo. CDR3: CASSLEGDRANTGELFF. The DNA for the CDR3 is TGTGCCAGCAGCTTAGAGGGGGACAGGGCGAACACCGGGGAGCTGTTTTTT.